Shown below are 20 T cell receptor beta chains from a single sample sequenced in a study of T cell repertoires in cytomegalovirus infection. MiXCR, applied by TCRdb to the reads, yields one record per CDR3 protein. Of around 710,000 distinct CDR3 sequences listed, 25% to 35% are singletons. No antigen is known for these receptors. This sample comprised cultured CD8+ T cells from PBMCs, obtained from culture after CMV antigen stimulation. The receptors originated from a human donor in good health (CMV status not recorded). Some clones in this sample may be carry-over from other donors' samples.

The chain is built from TRBV7-9 and TRBJ1-6; 8 bases line up with TRBD1. V shed 5 bases, J shed 6 bases, and the junction held 6 bases outside the gene matches. Germline loops: CDR1 SEHNR, CDR2 FQNEAQ (reference sequence). The CDR3 is 15 residues long. CDR3: CASSPSGQVNSPLHF. Written as DNA, the CDR3 is TGTGCCAGCAGCCCCTCGGGACAGGTTAATTCACCCCTCCACTTT.

V usage is TRBV7-6 and J usage is TRBJ2-1; the D is unclear. Germline lookup yields CDR1 SGHVS and CDR2 FNYEAQ. The CDR3 consists of 14 residues. V shed 3 bases and J shed 6 bases, with 12 bases lying between them. In nucleotides, the CDR3 is TGTGCCAGCAGCTTCCTAGAGAAACCCAATGAGCAGTTCTTC. Protein sequence: CASSFLEKPNEQFF.

In this sample, this clonotype turned up a few times. The chain combines TRBV7-9 with TRBJ2-1; 8 nucleotides agree with TRBD2. This CDR3 contains 14 residues. Germline V gene data show CDR1 as SEHNR and CDR2 as FQNEAQ (reference sequence). V dropped 5 bases and J dropped 7; count of bases not matched to a gene: 7. The CDR3 bases are TGTGCCAGCAGCCCGGGGGGGGGTTGGAATGAGCAGTTCTTC. Amino acids: CASSPGGGWNEQFF.

This chain connects TRBV12-3 or TRBV12-4 to TRBJ1-4; D is undetermined. CDR3 length equals 13 residues. The V end was cut by 3 bases, the J end by 7 bases, with 9 bases between. CDR3 loop: CASSLGALEKLFF. The CDR3 DNA reads TGTGCCAGCAGTTTGGGTGCTCTTGAAAAACTGTTTTTT.

This rearrangement joins TRBV5-6 to TRBJ2-7, with TRBD1 identical over 9 bases. Germline CDR1 is SGHDT and CDR2 is YYEEEE. The CDR3 is 15 residues long. Germline trimming cut 2 bases from V and 6 bases from J; bases unmatched to any gene: 9. As DNA, the CDR3 is TGTGCCAGCAGCTTTTGGCCGACAGGGGGTAGCGAGCAGTACGTC. Translating gives CASSFWPTGGSEQYV.

This clonotype has a handful of counts. This rearrangement joins TRBV11-2 to TRBJ2-1, with D hard to call. This CDR3 spans 14 amino acids. Between the trimmed V and J ends, which lost 7 bases and 2 bases, there was a span of 12 bases. CDR1 is SGHAT and CDR2 is FQNNGV in the germline V gene. The CDR3 coding sequence is TGTGCCAGCATACAAGGGCCCGCCTACAATGAGCAGTTCTTC. Protein: CASIQGPAYNEQFF.

J is TRBJ2-3 and V is TRBV27; either TRBD1 or TRBD2 may fit D (5 bases each). V was clipped by 3 bases and J by 0 bases, with 10 bases between them. Looked up from germline, CDR1 is MNHEY and CDR2 is SMNVEV (reference sequence). The CDR3 is 15 amino acids. The CDR3 bases are TGTGCCAGCAGTTTTTATGGGGGTAGCACAGATACGCAGTATTTT. As protein: CASSFYGGSTDTQYF.

Only a few counts were recorded for this clonotype. The chain recombines TRBV7-9 with TRBJ1-4, with D unresolved. There are 14 residues in the CDR3. Germline CDR1 reads SEHNR; CDR2 reads FQNEAQ (reference sequence). Trimming removed 5 bases at V and 8 bases at J, with 15 bases between. The CDR3 reads CASSRGGRAEKLFF. CDR3 nucleotides: TGTGCCAGCAGCCGGGGAGGGAGAGCGGAAAAACTGTTTTTT.

The chain combines TRBV19 with TRBJ1-1; D gene unclear. The CDR3 runs to 15 residues. Trimming removed 4 bases from V and 0 bases from J, with 12 bases in between. In germline, CDR1 is LNHDA, CDR2 SQIVND (reference sequence). The CDR3, as DNA: TGTGCCAGTAGTAGTTTGGAAGGGATGAACACTGAAGCTTTCTTT. Protein: CASSSLEGMNTEAFF.

This clonotype has a single count. The chain is built from TRBV7-9 and TRBJ1-1; the match to TRBD1 covers 7 bases. After removal of 5 bases from V and 8 bases from J, the junction contained 8 bases not matched to a gene. The CDR3 has 13 residues. Germline lookup yields CDR1 SEHNR and CDR2 FQNEAQ (reference sequence). The CDR3 spells CASSGGTAAEAFF. DNA for the CDR3: TGTGCCAGCAGCGGAGGGACAGCGGCCGAAGCTTTCTTT.

The chain employs TRBV11-2 and TRBJ2-3; the match to TRBD2 covers 7 bases. In germline, CDR1 is SGHAT, CDR2 FQNNGV. Trimming took 0 bases from V and 4 from J; bases not matched to a gene: 7. The CDR3 loop spans 16 amino acids. The CDR3 spells CASSLDTGGIPDTQYF. DNA of the CDR3: TGTGCCAGCAGCTTAGATACCGGGGGGATTCCAGATACGCAGTATTTT.

This clonotype was observed a single time. V gene TRBV6-5 combines with J gene TRBJ2-3, with 8 bases lining up with TRBD2. Per the germline V gene, CDR1 is MNHEY and CDR2 is SVGAGI. The CDR3 length is 19 residues. The ends lost 0 bases at V and 1 base at J; junction bases unmatched: 12. CDR3 protein: CASSYSGPRSGGGTDTQYF. CDR3 coding DNA: TGTGCCAGCAGTTACTCAGGTCCGCGAAGCGGGGGAGGCACAGATACGCAGTATTTT.

This clonotype was counted a few times. The V gene is TRBV7-8, the J gene TRBJ1-1, with TRBD1 matching over 9 bases. V trimming: 6 bases; J trimming: 0 bases; junction bases outside the gene matches: 8. CDR1 and CDR2 from the germline V gene are SGHVS and FQNEAQ. The length of the CDR3 is 16 residues. CDR3 protein: CASSFFDRGMNTEAFF. The CDR3, as DNA: TGTGCCAGCAGTTTCTTCGACAGGGGGATGAACACTGAAGCTTTCTTT.

In its sample, this clonotype was seen many times. The chain links TRBV7-8 to TRBJ2-1; 11 nucleotides line up with TRBD2. The CDR3 consists of 15 residues. V gave up 4 bases and J gave up 5 bases; unmatched junction bases: 4. Germline values: CDR1 SGHVS, CDR2 FQNEAQ. CDR3 in DNA: TGTGCCAGCAGCTCCTTAGCGGGGGGGCACAATGAGCAGTTCTTC. The encoded protein is CASSSLAGGHNEQFF.

This clonotype appeared a few times. The gene calls are TRBV29-1 and TRBJ1-2, with 9 bases identical to TRBD1. With 7 bases clipped from V and 7 bases from J, the junction kept 7 bases outside the gene matches. Germline CDR1 is SQVTM and CDR2 is ANQGSEA. This CDR3 contains 12 residues. The CDR3 DNA reads as TGCAGCGGAACGGGACAGGGCGGTGGCTACACCTTC. It is translated as CSGTGQGGGYTF.

The chain recombines TRBV28 with TRBJ2-5; possible D gene TRBD1, 5 bases. The CDR3 is 14 residues long. The germline V gene encodes CDR1 MDHEN and CDR2 SYDVKM. The V end was cut by 2 bases, the J end by 6 bases, with 13 bases between. CDR3 residues: CASSLDRQRKTQYF. The CDR3, as DNA: TGTGCCAGCAGTTTAGACAGACAACGTAAGACCCAGTACTTC.

The gene calls are TRBV6-1 and TRBJ2-1; 12 bases agree with TRBD2. V shed 4 bases and J 7 bases; nucleotides not matched to a gene: 5. From germline, CDR1 is MNHNS and CDR2 SASEGT. This CDR3 has 15 residues. In DNA, the CDR3 is TGTGCCAGCAGTGTACTAGCGGGGGGCGCGAATGAGCAGTTCTTC. Translation gives CASSVLAGGANEQFF.

This clonotype has just a few counts. The chain couples TRBV28 to TRBJ2-7; TRBD2 might be the D (6 bases). Trimming stripped 3 bases from V and 6 bases from J, with 12 bases between. CDR3 length: 13 residues. CDR1 MDHEN and CDR2 SYDVKM come from the germline V gene. The CDR3 DNA is TGTGCCAGCAGTTTGACGCTAGCGAGCGAGCAGTACGTC. It encodes CASSLTLASEQYV.

The chain couples TRBV15 to TRBJ1-6; tentative D call: TRBD1 (5 bases). Germline assignment: CDR1 LNHNV and CDR2 YYDKDF (reference sequence). The CDR3 covers 12 residues. V shed 8 bases and J shed 7 bases, with 9 bases lying between them. CDR3 region: CATQGENSPLHF. The CDR3 coding sequence is TGTGCCACCCAGGGAGAGAATTCACCCCTCCACTTT. Supplemented by reference TRBV15 and TRBJ1-6, the full variable domain reads DAMVIQNPRYQVTQFGKPVTLSCSQTLNHNVMYWYQQKSSQAPKLLFHYYDKDFNNEADTPDNFQSRRPNTSFCFLDIRSPGLGDTAMYLCATQGENSPLHFGNGTRLTVT.

The chain uses TRBV29-1 and TRBJ2-7, with no clear D. V lost 2 bases and J lost 2, with 10 bases in between. The CDR3 consists of 13 residues. Germline V gives CDR1 SQVTM, CDR2 ANQGSEA. For the CDR3, the DNA is TGCAGCGTTGAATCCCAGGAGCCCTACGAGCAGTACTTC. The encoded protein is CSVESQEPYEQYF.